One sample yielded the 15 T cell receptor beta chains listed below, sequenced in a study of a mutant IDH1 vaccine in newly diagnosed glioma. The data were produced by immunoSEQ multiplex PCR, yet TCRdb's version contains in-frame clones alone and is incomplete. The sample consists of tens of thousands of clones, about 71% of them appearing once. No cognate antigen is known for these TCRs. The time point is: week 47, end of study. Every vaccination contained 300 ug of the mutant IDH1 20-mer peptide and was paired with topical imiquimod. This material consisted of PBMCs, taken from a glioma patient whose treatment included an IDH1 peptide vaccine. Receptors were obtained from a man aged 45-65 years with glioma.

This clone was found once. The rearrangement links TRBV28 to TRBJ1-5, with D hard to call. Between the trimmed V and J ends, which lost 7 bases and 2 bases, there was a span of 15 bases. There are 15 residues in the CDR3. Germline CDR1 MDHEN, CDR2 SYDVKM. CDR3: CASIDNMVGNQPQHF. As DNA, the CDR3 is TGTGCCAGCATAGATAATATGGTAGGCAATCAGCCCCAGCATTTT.

J is TRBJ2-3 and V is TRBV7-2; 12 nucleotides match TRBD2. V was clipped by 2 bases and J by 7 bases; unmatched bases: 4. This CDR3 is 15 amino acids long. Germline V lookup: CDR1 SGHTA, CDR2 FQGNSA. Here the CDR3 reads CASSLLLAGGHTQYF. The CDR3 DNA reads as TGTGCCAGCAGCTTATTACTAGCGGGGGGTCATACGCAGTATTTT.

The chain couples TRBV20-1 to TRBJ1-1, with 8 bases that match TRBD1. Germline CDR1 and CDR2: DFQATT and SNEGSKA (reference sequence). V was clipped by 0 bases and J by 14 bases; unmatched bases: 5. There are 11 residues in the CDR3. The CDR3 here is CSARDRDRTFF. The DNA for the CDR3 is TGCAGTGCTAGAGATCGGGACAGGACCTTCTTT.

The gene calls are TRBV19 and TRBJ2-1; the D gene is possibly TRBD1 (6 bases). Trimming left V 6 bases short and J 8 bases short, with 20 bases between. Germline loops: CDR1 LNHDA, CDR2 SQIVND (reference sequence). CDR3 length equals 15 residues. CDR3 bases: TGTGCCAGTAGGATGGGATTGTTGGCAGGGGATGAGCAGTTCTTC. Its translation is CASRMGLLAGDEQFF.

The V gene is TRBV7-9, the J gene TRBJ1-5; TRBD1 is a possible D gene (5 bases). Germline V gene data show CDR1 as SEHNR and CDR2 as FQNEAQ (reference sequence). This CDR3 spans 14 amino acids. The V end was cut by 1 base, the J end by 5 bases, with 9 bases between. The CDR3 bases are TGTGCCAGCAGCTTAGGTGGGGCCGATCAGCCCCAGCATTTT. Its translation: CASSLGGADQPQHF.

This chain uses TRBV5-1 with TRBJ2-1; perhaps D is TRBD1 or TRBD2 (5 bases each). CDR3 length equals 13 residues. V was shortened by 3 bases and J by 12 bases, with 16 bases between the two germline ends. Germline lookup yields CDR1 SGHRS and CDR2 YFSETQ. The CDR3 DNA reads as TGCGCCAGCAGCTCCTCGGGACCCGAGAGGCAGTTCTTC. Translation: CASSSSGPERQFF.

In this sample, this clone turned up a few times. This chain joins TRBV9 and TRBJ2-3; possible D gene TRBD1, 5 bases. The CDR3 length is 15 residues. CDR1 and CDR2 from the germline V gene are SGDLS and YYNGEE. V was trimmed by 0 bases and J by 2 bases, leaving 10 bases between them. CDR3 loop: CASSVGGAATDTQYF. In DNA form, the CDR3 reads TGTGCCAGCAGCGTAGGTGGGGCAGCCACAGATACGCAGTATTTT.

This chain uses TRBV6-5 with TRBJ2-1; TRBD2 aligns across 11 bases. V was pared by 0 bases and J by 2 bases, with 0 bases of the junction left unmatched. CDR3 size: 16 residues. Germline V gene lookup returns CDR1 MNHEY and CDR2 SVGAGI. The CDR3 region has the DNA TGTGCCAGCAGTTACTCACTAGCGGGGGCCTACAATGAGCAGTTCTTC. Translating gives CASSYSLAGAYNEQFF.

The rearrangement uses TRBV30 and TRBJ1-3; no definite D call. The V end lost 0 bases, the J end lost 0 bases, and 9 bases lay between the germline ends. The germline V gene has CDR1 GTSNPN and CDR2 SVGIG (reference sequence). There are 15 residues in the CDR3. This chain's CDR3 is CAWSVQNSSGNTIYF. The CDR3 DNA is TGTGCCTGGAGTGTACAAAACAGCTCTGGAAACACCATATATTTT.

This rearrangement joins TRBV7-9 to TRBJ2-5; a possible D gene is TRBD2 (6 bases). The CDR3 totals 14 residues. Trimming took off 4 bases at V and 1 base at J, with 10 bases between the two ends. Germline V gene sequence: CDR1 SEHNR, CDR2 FQNEAQ (reference sequence). CDR3 DNA: TGTGCCAGCAGCTCTCGGGACTCCCAAGAGACCCAGTACTTC. As protein: CASSSRDSQETQYF. Filled out from reference TRBV7-9 and TRBJ2-5, the complete variable domain reads DTGVSQNPRHKITKRGQNVTFRCDPISEHNRLYWYRQTLGQGPEFLTYFQNEAQLEKSRLLSDRFSAERPKGSFSTLEIQRTEQGDSAMYLCASSSRDSQETQYFGPGTRLLVL.

The rearrangement uses TRBV30 and TRBJ2-4; 7 bases line up with TRBD1. V shed 3 bases, J shed 15 bases, and the junction held 14 bases outside the gene matches. Germline V gives CDR1 GTSNPN, CDR2 SVGIG (reference sequence). The length of the CDR3 is 13 residues. CDR3 loop: CAWSATFGQAWYF. In DNA form, the CDR3 reads TGTGCCTGGAGCGCAACGTTTGGACAGGCCTGGTACTTC. Looking up the rest from reference TRBV30 and TRBJ2-4 gives the full variable domain: SQTIHQWPATLVQPVGSPLSLECTVEGTSNPNLYWYRQAAGRGLQLLFYSVGIGQISSEVPQNLSASRPQDRQFILSSKKLLLSDSGFYLCAWSATFGQAWYFGAGTRLSVL.

As concerns this clone: The junction departs from germline at one end; a sequencing error may be responsible. The rearrangement links TRBV5-4 to TRBJ1-3, with a possible D match to TRBD1 (5 bases). Germline CDR1 is SGHNT and CDR2 is YYREEE (reference sequence). This CDR3 comprises 14 residues. The CDR3 region is CASSSRFDSQGPHF. Written as DNA, the CDR3 is TGTGCCAGCAGCTCCCGATTCGACAGCCAGGGACCACATTTT.

This clone was detected only once. The chain recombines TRBV7-9 with TRBJ2-2, with D tentatively TRBD1 or TRBD2 (6 bases each). CDR1 and CDR2 from the germline V gene are SEHNR and FQNEAQ (reference sequence). This CDR3 has 16 amino acids. Between the trimmed V and J ends, which lost 5 bases and 6 bases, there was a span of 19 bases. CDR3 sequence: CASSPSGAASSGELFF. DNA of the CDR3: TGTGCCAGCAGCCCGTCGGGGGCGGCGTCATCCGGGGAGCTGTTTTTT.

This clone showed up just once. This chain joins TRBV15 and TRBJ1-1; D ambiguous. Deletions cut 5 bases from V and 3 bases from J, with 4 bases between. The CDR3 sequence is 11 residues long. Germline CDR1 LNHNV, CDR2 YYDKDF (reference sequence). The CDR3 sequence: CATSAYTEAFF. CDR3 coding DNA: TGTGCCACCAGCGCCTACACTGAAGCTTTCTTT.

J is TRBJ1-4 and V is TRBV30; D gene uncertain. The length of the CDR3 is 11 residues. Looked up from germline, CDR1 is GTSNPN and CDR2 is SVGIG (reference sequence). Trimming left V 5 bases short and J 7 bases short, with 8 bases between. The CDR3 loop is CAWGIGEKLFF. As DNA, the CDR3 is TGTGCCTGGGGGATAGGTGAAAAACTGTTTTTT.